These 21 T cell receptor beta chains were all obtained from the same sample, sequenced in a study of blood T cell repertoires in COVID-19. Libraries were prepared by immunoSEQ multiplex PCR; TCRdb keeps only in-frame clonotypes and omits some of them. The sample lists under 300,000 clones; about 87% were seen once. Sequenced sample: PBMCs or T cells enriched from blood (not recorded which). The receptors originated from a woman between 50 and 59 years old who had recovered from COVID-19.

The chain combines TRBV28 with TRBJ1-4; a possible D gene is TRBD1 (5 bases). The V end lost 2 bases, the J end lost 4 bases, and 11 bases lay between the germline ends. The CDR3 consists of 15 residues. Germline-derived CDR1 and CDR2 are MDHEN and SYDVKM. The CDR3 spells CASSLGGVGNEKLFF. CDR3 nucleotide sequence: TGTGCCAGCAGTTTAGGGGGGGTCGGTAATGAAAAACTGTTTTTT.

This clone was detected a few times. The chain carries TRBV19 and TRBJ1-6; the match to TRBD1 covers 7 bases. Trimming cost V 6 bases and J 4 bases; bases outside gene matches: 3. Germline CDR1 is LNHDA and CDR2 is SQIVND (reference sequence). There are 14 residues in the CDR3. The CDR3 DNA sequence: TGTGCCAGTAGGAGACAGGGATATAATTCACCCCTCCACTTT. It translates to CASRRQGYNSPLHF.

The gene calls are TRBV14 and TRBJ1-6, with D possibly TRBD1 on 6 matching bases. This CDR3 comprises 14 residues. Trimming left V 1 base short and J 10 bases short, with 11 bases between. Per germline, CDR1 SGHDN and CDR2 FVKESK. The chain's CDR3 is CASSQVQGRSPLHF. Written as DNA, the CDR3 is TGTGCCAGCAGCCAAGTGCAGGGGCGGTCACCCCTCCACTTT.

This chain links TRBV4-3 with TRBJ1-3; D is possibly TRBD1 (6 bases). V lost 4 bases to trimming and J lost 4 bases, with 26 bases between them. There are 19 residues in the CDR3. Germline CDR1 LGHNA, CDR2 YSLEER. The CDR3 DNA follows: TGCGCCAGCAGCCGCCTAGGGACACCCCGCGCACTACTGGGAAACACCATATATTTT. Translating gives CASSRLGTPRALLGNTIYF.

The genes are TRBV19 and TRBJ1-3; D gene unclear. In germline, CDR1 is LNHDA, CDR2 SQIVND (reference sequence). CDR3 length: 14 residues. Deletions cut 3 bases from V and 0 bases from J, with 6 bases between. CDR3 in DNA: TGTGCCAGTAGTATTCGTAGCTCTGGAAACACCATATATTTT. Its protein product is CASSIRSSGNTIYF.

The chain is built from TRBV9 and TRBJ1-3; 7 bases fit TRBD1. The V gene end was trimmed by 2 bases and the J gene end by 0 bases; junction bases not matched to a gene: 5. Per the germline V gene, CDR1 is SGDLS and CDR2 is YYNGEE. This CDR3 is built from 16 residues. This CDR3 is CASSVGTASSGNTIYF. CDR3 coding DNA: TGTGCCAGCAGCGTCGGGACAGCCAGCTCTGGAAACACCATATATTTT.

The rearrangement uses TRBV29-1 and TRBJ1-1; D is unresolved. Germline loops: CDR1 SQVTM, CDR2 ANQGSEA. V lost 1 base to trimming and J lost 0 bases, with 6 bases between them. This CDR3 is built from 13 residues. The CDR3: CSVEVQMNTEAFF. CDR3 DNA sequence: TGCAGCGTTGAAGTACAGATGAACACTGAAGCTTTCTTT.

This clone is a singleton in its sample. The J gene is TRBJ1-1, the V gene TRBV6-5; D possibly corresponds to TRBD1 (6 bases). V lost 2 bases to trimming and J lost 2 bases, with 9 bases between them. Per germline, CDR1 MNHEY and CDR2 SVGAGI. This CDR3 contains 14 residues. The CDR3, as DNA: TGTGCCAGCAGTTACGGGGACACCAACACTGAAGCTTTCTTT. As protein: CASSYGDTNTEAFF.

This clone occurred once. The V call is TRBV18, the J call TRBJ1-2; 9 bases are shared with TRBD1. Germline CDR1 KGHSH, CDR2 LQKENI. The CDR3 runs to 13 residues. The V gene end was trimmed by 3 bases and the J gene end by 6 bases; junction bases not matched to a gene: 2. The CDR3 reads CASSPDRGDGYTF. The CDR3 nucleotides are TGTGCCAGCTCACCGGACAGGGGCGATGGCTACACCTTC.

The chain uses TRBV6-6 and TRBJ1-3; the D gene is possibly TRBD1 (5 bases). The CDR3 covers 13 residues. Germline V gene lookup returns CDR1 MNHNY and CDR2 SVGAGI (reference sequence). Trimming took off 6 bases at V and 4 bases at J, with 10 bases between the two ends. The chain's CDR3 is CASSTTGGNTIYF. The CDR3 DNA follows: TGTGCCAGCAGCACCACAGGAGGAAACACCATATATTTT.

Here the CDR3 DNA reads TGTGCCACCAGCAGAGATAAATTTATTCACGAGCAGTACTTC. Translation gives CATSRDKFIHEQYF. The V and J genes are TRBV15 and TRBJ2-7, with no clear D. Trimming stripped 0 bases from V and 5 bases from J, with 11 bases between. The CDR3 loop spans 14 amino acids. Germline assignment: CDR1 LNHNV and CDR2 YYDKDF (reference sequence).

This rearrangement joins TRBV7-2 to TRBJ1-1, with D possibly being TRBD1 (5 bases). Trimming took 2 bases from V and 4 from J, leaving 20 bases between them. The germline CDR1 and CDR2 sequences are SGHTA and FQGNSA. The CDR3 is made up of 17 amino acids. The CDR3 spells CASSLNGGFGRVTEAFF. In DNA form, the CDR3 reads TGTGCCAGCAGCTTAAATGGTGGGTTCGGCAGGGTCACTGAAGCTTTCTTT.

V and J are TRBV7-8 and TRBJ1-5, with 7 bases identical to TRBD1. Trimming removed 5 bases from V and 5 bases from J; junction bases left unmatched: 9. The V gene's germline CDR1 is SGHVS and CDR2 FQNEAQ. The CDR3 contains 15 residues. In DNA, the CDR3 is TGTGCCAGCAGCACACGTTCTCAGGGGGATCAGCCCCAGCATTTT. Translating it yields CASSTRSQGDQPQHF.

The chain recombines TRBV9 with TRBJ2-3, with 12 nucleotides matching TRBD2. Germline loops: CDR1 SGDLS, CDR2 YYNGEE. This CDR3 is built from 17 residues. V lost 1 base, J lost 3 bases, and 6 bases stayed unmatched. Here the CDR3 DNA reads TGTGCCAGCAGCGTAACCTCCGGGACTAGCGGGACAGATACGCAGTATTTT. Its translation: CASSVTSGTSGTDTQYF.

The J gene is TRBJ2-3, the V gene TRBV7-2; D is uncertain. The CDR3 sequence is 14 residues long. V gave up 5 bases and J gave up 3 bases, with 12 bases separating them. Germline V CDR1 and CDR2: SGHTA, FQGNSA. The CDR3 reads CASSKTYLTDTQYF. CDR3 sequence (DNA): TGTGCCAGCAGCAAGACTTATTTAACAGATACGCAGTATTTT.

The chain combines TRBV5-6 with TRBJ2-1; tentative D call: TRBD2 (7 bases). CDR1 and CDR2 from the germline V gene are SGHDT and YYEEEE. The CDR3 covers 17 residues. The V end lost 6 bases, the J end lost 4 bases, and 23 bases lay between the germline ends. Here the CDR3 reads CASKRQAFTSVYNEQFF. The CDR3 DNA is TGTGCCAGCAAAAGACAGGCCTTTACTAGCGTATACAATGAGCAGTTCTTC.

This clone appeared once. The gene calls are TRBV7-8 and TRBJ1-6, with D possibly TRBD1 on 5 matching bases. V lost 4 bases and J lost 9, with 19 bases in between. The length of the CDR3 is 16 residues. CDR1 and CDR2 from the germline V gene are SGHVS and FQNEAQ. CDR3 bases: TGTGCCAGCAGCTCATTTTCGCCCGGGGGAGGTTCACCCCTCCACTTT. Its translation: CASSSFSPGGGSPLHF.

The chain links TRBV7-2 to TRBJ2-5, with D perhaps TRBD2 (6 bases). This CDR3 region has 15 residues. Germline V gene lookup returns CDR1 SGHTA and CDR2 FQGNSA. The ends were cut back, 2 bases at V and 5 bases at J, with 15 bases in the middle. Written as DNA, the CDR3 is TGTGCCAGCAGCTTATCGAGCGGGTTTGCTGAGACCCAGTACTTC. Translation: CASSLSSGFAETQYF.

This clone was observed once. The CDR3 sequence is CASRPRGAGETQYF. In DNA form, the CDR3 reads TGTGCCAGTAGGCCCCGGGGGGCTGGGGAGACCCAGTACTTC. The V and J genes are TRBV19 and TRBJ2-5; perhaps TRBD2 as D (7 bases). Germline CDR1 and CDR2: LNHDA and SQIVND (reference sequence). This CDR3 has 14 residues. Trimming cost V 6 bases and J 5 bases, with 16 bases left between them.

V gene TRBV7-2 combines with J gene TRBJ1-3; maybe TRBD1 (6 bases). The germline gives CDR1 SGHTA, CDR2 FQGNSA. Deletions cut 1 base from V and 9 bases from J, with 16 bases between. The CDR3 totals 15 residues. The DNA for the CDR3 is TGTGCCAGCAGCTTAGATTCTGGGGGCGATAGCACCATATATTTT. Translation: CASSLDSGGDSTIYF.

As DNA, the CDR3 is TGTGCCAGTAGTATAGCCCCAGGGGCCGCAACTAATGAAAAACTGTTTTTT. Translating gives CASSIAPGAATNEKLFF. This chain uses TRBV19 with TRBJ1-4; D is perhaps TRBD1 (6 bases). This CDR3 has 17 amino acids. V gave up 1 base and J gave up 0 bases, with 12 bases separating them. Germline values: CDR1 LNHDA, CDR2 SQIVND (reference sequence).